The 6 T cell receptor beta chains below all came from one sample that was sequenced in a study of a mutant IDH1 vaccine in newly diagnosed glioma. Antigens of these TCRs are unknown. Stated time point: week 23, last vaccination. What each vaccine dose contained was 300 ug of mutant IDH1 20-mer peptide, accompanied by topical imiquimod. Sequencing used immunoSEQ multiplex PCR; TCRdb keeps in-frame clones, though not all of them. The sample includes approximately 82,000 clones, approximately 85% of them seen just once. The starting material was PBMCs, obtained from a glioma patient whose treatment included an IDH1 peptide vaccine. Receptors were obtained from a man aged 25 to 40 with glioma. Some clones in this sample may be carry-over from other donors' samples.

Points on this clone: The junction and the germline gene differ at one end; a read error may be behind it. The chain employs TRBV11-2 and TRBJ2-7, with D perhaps matching TRBD2 (6 bases). This CDR3 region has 16 residues. Germline V gene sequence: CDR1 SGHAT, CDR2 FQNNGV. DNA for the CDR3: TGTGCCAGCACCCAAGCAGGAGGGGCGGGTTTCTACGAGCGGTACTTC. Translated: CASTQAGGAGFYERYF.

This chain uses TRBV9 with TRBJ2-2; 8 bases are shared with TRBD1. Per the germline V gene, CDR1 is SGDLS and CDR2 is YYNGEE. V shed 7 bases, J shed 5 bases, and the junction held 4 bases outside the gene matches. The CDR3 is 13 amino acids. The CDR3 sequence is CASQGAGTGELFF. The DNA of the CDR3 is TGTGCCAGCCAGGGGGCCGGAACCGGGGAGCTGTTTTTT.

The chain carries TRBV28 and TRBJ2-3, with D perhaps matching TRBD1 (5 bases). Trimming shortened V by 6 bases and J by 5 bases, and 21 bases separated the two germline ends. The CDR3 covers 16 residues. Germline V CDR1 and CDR2: MDHEN, SYDVKM. CDR3 amino acids: CASSPRQIQERDTQYF. The CDR3 DNA follows: TGTGCCAGCAGCCCACGACAGATTCAAGAAAGAGATACGCAGTATTTT.

This rearrangement joins TRBV30 to TRBJ2-1; 9 bases match TRBD2. The germline V gene encodes CDR1 GTSNPN and CDR2 SVGIG (reference sequence). This CDR3 is 11 amino acids long. The junction had 4 bases not matched to a gene; V was cut back by 5 bases and J by 11 bases. The CDR3 loop is CAWSPSGKQFF. The CDR3 bases are TGTGCCTGGTCACCTAGCGGGAAGCAGTTCTTC.

The rearrangement uses TRBV12-1 and TRBJ2-7; TRBD1, as called in the table, went unchecked against the DNA. TRBV12-1 is classified as a pseudogene. The CDR3 contains 16 residues. The CDR3 DNA sequence: TGTGCCAGCAGCTTTGAGGACAGGGTTTTTTTCTACGAGCAGTACTTC. It yields the protein CASSFEDRVFFYEQYF.

This chain uses TRBV28 with TRBJ2-7; TRBD2 is a possible D gene (6 bases). This CDR3 spans 12 amino acids. V was clipped by 3 bases and J by 6 bases, with 9 bases between them. Germline V gene data show CDR1 as MDHEN and CDR2 as SYDVKM. CDR3: CASSLTSSEQYF. The DNA of the CDR3 is TGTGCCAGCAGTTTGACTAGTTCCGAGCAGTACTTC.